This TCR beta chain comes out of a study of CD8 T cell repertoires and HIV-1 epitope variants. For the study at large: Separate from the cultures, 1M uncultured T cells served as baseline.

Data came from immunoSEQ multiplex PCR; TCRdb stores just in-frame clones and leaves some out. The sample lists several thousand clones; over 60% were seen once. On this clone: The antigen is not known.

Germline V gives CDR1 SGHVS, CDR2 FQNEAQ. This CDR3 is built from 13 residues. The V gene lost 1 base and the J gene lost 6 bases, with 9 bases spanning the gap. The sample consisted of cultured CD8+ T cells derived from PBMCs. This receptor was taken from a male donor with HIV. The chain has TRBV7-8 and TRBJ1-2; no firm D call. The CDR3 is CASSLEGEHGYTF. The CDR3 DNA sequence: TGTGCCAGCAGCTTAGAAGGAGAACATGGCTACACCTTC.